This T cell receptor (beta chain) comes out of a study of T cell repertoires in cytomegalovirus infection. The overall study: CMV epitopes in the study were HLA-C-restricted (recently identified) and HLA-B-restricted (well studied).

With respect to this clonotype: What it binds is unknown.

One entry per CDR3 protein results from TCRdb running MiXCR on the reads. The sample has some 800,000 distinct CDR3 sequences; almost 30% are singletons. The CDR3 has 17 amino acids. Germline loops: CDR1 SEHNR, CDR2 FQNEAQ (reference sequence). V was pared by 5 bases and J by 3 bases, with 10 bases of the junction left unmatched. Sample: cultured CD8+ T cells from PBMCs, taken from culture after CMV antigen stimulation. The receptor's source is a human donor in good health (CMV status not recorded). Some clones in this sample may be carry-over from other donors' samples. This sequence joins TRBV7-9 and TRBJ2-5; TRBD1 matches at 12 bases. CDR3 protein: CASSPLGQGAKEETQYF. In nucleotides, the CDR3 is TGTGCCAGCAGCCCCCTGGGACAGGGGGCGAAGGAAGAGACCCAGTACTTC.